The 4 T cell receptor beta chains below come from one sample, sequenced in a study of spatial heterogeneity in lung cancer. TCRdb redid the calling of the 5' RACE reads with MiXCR, one entry per CDR3 protein. The data contain roughly 3,500 distinct CDR3 sequences, over 6.5% of them seen just once; the ten biggest clones take up over 13%. The study's findings and limits: Counts that tracked tumor mutation counts were those of expanded intratumoral alpha and beta TCRs.

Time point here: sample taken at primary tumor resection. No cognate antigen is known for these TCRs. This specimen was lung tumor tissue, taken at surgery. The receptors were gathered from a male donor with early-stage non-small cell lung cancer.

In its sample, this clonotype was seen many times. V and J are TRBV3-1 and TRBJ2-3; the match to TRBD1 covers 11 bases. This CDR3 has 14 amino acids. Germline V gives CDR1 LGHDT, CDR2 YNNKEL (reference sequence). The V and J ends lost 4 bases and 4 bases, in that order; junction bases with no gene match: 1. CDR3 loop: CASSRGQGADTQYF. CDR3 nucleotides: TGTGCCAGCAGCCGGGGACAGGGGGCAGATACGCAGTATTTT.

This clonotype was detected a few times. The CDR3, as DNA: TGTGCCAGCAGCCAAGATTTACCCCATAATAATTCACCCCTCCACTTT. It codes for CASSQDLPHNNSPLHF. The V and J genes are TRBV4-2 and TRBJ1-6, with D unclear. Trimming shortened V by 0 bases and J by 5 bases, and 11 bases separated the two germline ends. Germline CDR1 and CDR2: LGHNA and YNFKEQ. CDR3 size: 16 residues.

The chain couples TRBV19 to TRBJ2-2; perhaps D is TRBD1 or TRBD2 (5 bases each). V dropped 6 bases and J dropped 4 bases, with 18 bases sitting between them. This CDR3 has 16 amino acids. From germline, CDR1 is LNHDA and CDR2 SQIVND (reference sequence). The CDR3 loop reads CASSPGTPLPTGELFF. CDR3 bases: TGTGCCAGTAGCCCCGGGACGCCGCTCCCCACCGGGGAGCTGTTTTTT. The entire variable domain, with the rest obtained from reference TRBV19 and TRBJ2-2, is as follows: DGGITQSPKYLFRKEGQNVTLSCEQNLNHDAMYWYRQDPGQGLRLIYYSQIVNDFQKGDIAEGYSVSREKKESFPLTVTSAQKNPTAFYLCASSPGTPLPTGELFFGEGSRLTVL.

Relative to its sample, this clonotype is medium-sized. This chain connects TRBV4-2 to TRBJ2-2, with D tentatively TRBD2 (5 bases). The V end lost 6 bases, the J end lost 6 bases, and 14 bases lay between the germline ends. CDR1 and CDR2 (germline): LGHNA, YNFKEQ. The length of the CDR3 is 14 residues. The CDR3 loop reads CASSREGDAGELFF. In DNA form, the CDR3 reads TGTGCCAGCAGTCGGGAAGGAGATGCCGGGGAGCTGTTTTTT.